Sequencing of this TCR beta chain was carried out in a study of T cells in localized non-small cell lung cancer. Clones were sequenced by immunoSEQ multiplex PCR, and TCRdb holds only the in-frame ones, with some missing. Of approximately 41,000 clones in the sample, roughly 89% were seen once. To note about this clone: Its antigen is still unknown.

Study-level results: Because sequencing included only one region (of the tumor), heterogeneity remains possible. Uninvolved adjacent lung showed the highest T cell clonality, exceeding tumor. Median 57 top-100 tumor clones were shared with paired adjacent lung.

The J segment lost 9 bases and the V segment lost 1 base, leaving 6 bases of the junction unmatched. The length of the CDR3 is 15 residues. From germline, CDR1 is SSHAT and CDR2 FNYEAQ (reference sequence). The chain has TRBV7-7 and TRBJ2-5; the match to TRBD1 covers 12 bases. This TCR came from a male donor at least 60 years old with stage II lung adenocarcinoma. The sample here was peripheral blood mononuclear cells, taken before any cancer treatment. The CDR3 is CASSLGGQGAYPQYF. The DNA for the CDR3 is TGTGCCAGCAGCTTAGGGGGACAGGGGGCCTATCCCCAGTACTTC.